This T cell receptor (beta chain) derives from a study of shared clonotypes between healthy human individuals (dated by TCRdb to the early 2020s). Looking at the study overall: The cohort comprised a couple of women and a few men aged 18 to 49 years. For each donor, CD4 naive and CD4 memory were each given three plates, CD8 naive was given two plates, and CD8 memory was given one plate. The study deeply sequenced blood TCR repertoires of 5 or 6 healthy adults to estimate repertoire size and the extent of clonotype sharing between individuals. Different laboratories and diverse techniques were used to prepare libraries and sequence TCR repertoires, to increase sequencing depth and limit assay-specific biases. Between about 0.94 and 8.9 billion PBMCs per donor were obtained by leukapheresis.

The CDR3, cysteine through phenylalanine, is 13 amino acids long. Only the CDR3 portion is preserved as DNA: 39 bases, with reading frame beginning at the first base. CDR1 LNHNV and CDR2 YYDKDF were looked up in the germline V gene (reference sequence). The paper's findings and limits, for the study overall: Because the study included only a small number of donors, the genetic and exposure-history diversity represented was limited. Incomplete sequencing was indicated by rarefaction of sorted-subset datasets, despite the large sequencing depth. Pairwise subsampling led to the expectation that sequencing depth would affect the degree of clonotype sharing among donors. Sampling was restricted to blood, and TCR repertoires in tissues likely differ from the TCR repertoires found in blood. Estimated clonotype richness was generally larger for naive than for memory subsets. Across several donors, around 5% of naive CD4, approximately 3.6% of naive CD8, 2.3% of memory CD4, and around 0.4% of memory CD8 clonotypes were shared. Higher generation probabilities were observed for clonotypes shared by all four sorted-subset donors than for non-shared clonotypes.

TCR CDR3 regions were amplified from genomic DNA by multiplex PCR using the deep immunoSEQ assay. Genomic DNA extracted from each cell subset was distributed evenly over all wells of several immunoSEQ 96-well plates, and each plate served as one replicate. For sorted subsets, 200 to 250 ng of genomic DNA, equivalent to 30,000 or so T cell genomes, went into each replicate PCR. Purified libraries were quantified with a Qubit 3.0 fluorometer, sized on a Bioanalyzer 2100, and re-quantified with the KAPA Library Quantification kit. Every immunoSEQ 96-well plate was sequenced on a dedicated single-read 150-cycle Illumina NextSeq 550 flow cell. In the authors' own workflow: Because the immunoSEQ output held only junctional sequences and lacked quality scores, the filtering could not match the filtering applied to full-length reads. To assign V/J genes and CDR3, sequences were annotated against IMGT germline references using PyIR, a Python wrapper for IgBLAST v1.9. Reads with weak V/J assignments (E-value above 1e-6), missing CDR3, stop codons, out-of-frame junctions, or ambiguous translated residues were removed. A V3J clonotype was defined by an identical inferred V gene, J gene, and CDR3 amino acid sequence. Percentage overlap between repertoires was calculated by dividing the number of shared unique clonotypes by the size of the smaller repertoire. Richness of each repertoire was evaluated using RTK rarefaction, the Chao1 estimator, and Recon v2.1 estimates of unobserved clonotypes. Generation probabilities were computed with OLGA for all TCRbeta clonotypes obtained by the gDNA method from several donors. The table comes from immuneACCESS by way of TCRdb, which keeps in-frame sequences with V and J called. Part of the clones is missing from these tables; in studies checked, under half for an unresolved V gene and the rest for unknown reasons. V, J and clone size were drawn from that table, and D and trimming were deduced from the DNA. The sample table lists around 1.1 million clones, 70% to 85% of them with a count of one. The ten biggest clones cover almost 0.9% of the sample.

On this clone: Which antigen it targets is not known. The junction and the germline gene differ at one end; a read error may be behind it.

Donors were healthy HIV-negative adults with no recently reported acute infections or vaccinations. Every donor was a Caucasian adult residing in Nashville, Tennessee, USA. CD4+ T cells were enriched by magnetic negative selection, after which naive cells were positively selected on CD45RA and the negative fraction was taken as the memory subset. Blood was obtained by leukapheresis, after which PBMCs were separated by Ficoll-Histopaque density gradient centrifugation and cryopreserved in liquid nitrogen vapor phase. Analytical flow cytometry was used to check the purity and quantity of each magnetically sorted T cell population. From each sorted fraction, genomic DNA was isolated and quantified by UV absorbance on a Nanodrop 2000c.

The sample taken for sequencing was memory CD4+ T cells from PBMCs. The cell subset or site label here, explained by the study, means: CD45RA-negative fraction. This sequence originates from a man younger than 35 in good health. Some clones in this sample may be carry-over from other donors' samples. This chain is built from TRBV15 and TRBJ2-1; the D gene could be TRBD1 or TRBD2, each one agreeing over 5 bases. The nucleotide sequence is TGTGCCACCAGCAGAGATCGCGGGCACCCGGGGCTCTTC. This sequence encodes CATSRDRGHPGLF.